Listed below are T cell receptor beta chains from one sample, sequenced in a study of beta chain features in type 1 diabetes. Clones were read by immunoSEQ multiplex PCR, and TCRdb kept only the in-frame ones, dropping some. The table has 430,000 or so clones, 9.5% to 12% seen once. The specimen sequenced was naive CD4+ T cells from blood. The receptors stem from a woman under 30 in good health. CDR3s include the opening cysteine and the closing phenylalanine or tryptophan. Fields, in order: V gene, J gene, CDR3 protein.

TRBV25-1	TRBJ1-6	CASSDNDGIAYNSPLHF
TRBV11-1	TRBJ2-5	CASSRPWAQETQYF
TRBV7-9	TRBJ2-2	CASSRPTLTGLNTGELFF
TRBV5-1	TRBJ1-1	CASSLRGAEAFF
TRBV2	TRBJ2-4	CASSGLLTEGFKNIQYF
TRBV15	TRBJ2-1	CATSRILAGGNYNEQFF
TRBV7-9	TRBJ2-1	CASSLEQGAHSEQFF
TRBV5-1	TRBJ2-7	CASSKDRGPPYEQYF
TRBV4-1	TRBJ2-3	CASSQVSDGVGQYF
TRBV19	TRBJ1-2	CASSIVPDRQVRGYTF
TRBV29-1	TRBJ2-5	CSVAPGPETQYF
TRBV30	TRBJ2-3	CAWRAAFTSTDTQYF
TRBV19	TRBJ2-1	CASSIPGGRNEQFF
TRBV30	TRBJ1-4	CAWEKKGLANEKLFF
TRBV5-4	TRBJ2-5	CASSIQAGGHETQYF
TRBV4-3	TRBJ2-7	CASSQEGGYEQYF
TRBV15	TRBJ2-5	CATSRGADGEETQYF
TRBV7-9	TRBJ2-3	CASSLLGRGATDTQYF
TRBV7-3	TRBJ1-6	CASSLGRANSPLHF
TRBV7-9	TRBJ1-2	CAGQTNYGYTF
TRBV5-4	TRBJ2-4	CASSLAGAKNIQYF
TRBV4-1	TRBJ2-1	CASSQGVSGSKNEQFF
TRBV9	TRBJ1-1	CASSVVGRAGAFF
TRBV6-6	TRBJ2-7	CASSTTTGVGYEQYF
TRBV18	TRBJ2-7	CASSKSVYEQYF
TRBV5-1	TRBJ2-5	CASSLVGSGETQYF
TRBV7-6	TRBJ2-7	CASSSPGTDYEQYF
TRBV7-2	TRBJ2-5	CASSLQWTVQETQYF
TRBV7-9	TRBJ2-1	CASSLAVSYNEQFF
TRBV2	TRBJ2-3	CASSFRGFTDTQYF